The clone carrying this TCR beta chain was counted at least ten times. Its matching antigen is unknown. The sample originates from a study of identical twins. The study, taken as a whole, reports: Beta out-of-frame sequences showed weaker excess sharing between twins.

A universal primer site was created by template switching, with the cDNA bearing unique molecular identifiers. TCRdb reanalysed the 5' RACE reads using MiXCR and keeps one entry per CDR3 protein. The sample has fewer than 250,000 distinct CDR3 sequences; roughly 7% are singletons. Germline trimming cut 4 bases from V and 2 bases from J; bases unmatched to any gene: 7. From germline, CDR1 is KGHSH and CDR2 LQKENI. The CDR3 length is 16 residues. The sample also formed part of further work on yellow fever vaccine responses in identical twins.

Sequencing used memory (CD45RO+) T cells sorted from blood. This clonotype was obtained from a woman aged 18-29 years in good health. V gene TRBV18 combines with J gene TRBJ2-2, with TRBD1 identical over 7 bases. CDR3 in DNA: TGTGCCAGCTCACGAGGGACAGCCCCAAACACCGGGGAGCTGTTTTTT. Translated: CASSRGTAPNTGELFF.